This passage covers 5 T cell receptor beta chains from one sample sequenced in a study of cytomegalovirus exposure and HLA in healthy donors. Primers: 60 Vbeta forward and 13 Jbeta reverse. TCRdb's table, derived via immunoSEQ multiplex PCR, lists solely in-frame clones and lacks some. The data hold about 190,000 clones, with more than 70% observed a single time. Sequencing was performed on PBMCs. These receptors were taken from a man aged 35 to 55 in good health and CMV-seropositive.

The rearrangement uses TRBV2 and TRBJ1-1; TRBD1 agrees at 7 bases. Germline CDR1 reads SNHLY; CDR2 reads FYNNEI. V dropped 7 bases and J dropped 7; count of bases not matched to a gene: 3. CDR3 length: 11 amino acids. In nucleotides, the CDR3 is TGTGCCAGCATTGCAGGGGGTGAAGCTTTCTTT. This encodes CASIAGGEAFF.

The count of this clone is one. The CDR3, as DNA: TGTGCCACCAGCAGAGATGGGGGCGGGCAGCCCCAGCATTTT. It encodes CATSRDGGGQPQHF. V and J are TRBV15 and TRBJ1-5, with D possibly being TRBD1 (6 bases). V was pared by 0 bases and J by 7 bases, with 10 bases between. Germline loops: CDR1 LNHNV, CDR2 YYDKDF (reference sequence). CDR3 length: 14 residues.

V usage is TRBV10-3 and J usage is TRBJ2-1; 8 nucleotides agree with TRBD1. With V trimmed by 9 bases and J by 0 bases, 7 bases remained unmatched. The length of the CDR3 is 15 residues. Germline CDR1 reads ENHRY; CDR2 reads SYGVKD. The CDR3 loop reads CAMRADRDSYNEQFF. In nucleotides, the CDR3 is TGTGCCATGAGGGCGGACAGGGACTCCTACAATGAGCAGTTCTTC.

The chain carries TRBV6-6 and TRBJ2-4, with a weak D call TRBD2 (7 bases). The V gene lost 10 bases and the J gene lost 6 bases, with 16 bases spanning the gap. In germline, CDR1 is MNHNY, CDR2 SVGAGI (reference sequence). CDR3 length equals 13 residues. The CDR3 loop is CATAGGPLNIQYF. DNA of the CDR3: TGTGCCACAGCCGGGGGGCCGTTAAACATTCAGTACTTC.

The chain links TRBV7-9 to TRBJ2-2, with D perhaps TRBD2 (6 bases). This CDR3 contains 17 residues. Trimming pared 0 bases from V and 5 bases from J, leaving 16 bases between. Germline CDR1 SEHNR, CDR2 FQNEAQ (reference sequence). The DNA for the CDR3 is TGTGCCAGCAGCTTAGCGGGAGGCGGATGGGAAACCGGGGAGCTGTTTTTT. Translated: CASSLAGGGWETGELFF. The full variable domain, with the rest looked up from reference TRBV7-9 and TRBJ2-2, is DTGVSQNPRHKITKRGQNVTFRCDPISEHNRLYWYRQTLGQGPEFLTYFQNEAQLEKSRLLSDRFSAERPKGSFSTLEIQRTEQGDSAMYLCASSLAGGGWETGELFFGEGSRLTVL.